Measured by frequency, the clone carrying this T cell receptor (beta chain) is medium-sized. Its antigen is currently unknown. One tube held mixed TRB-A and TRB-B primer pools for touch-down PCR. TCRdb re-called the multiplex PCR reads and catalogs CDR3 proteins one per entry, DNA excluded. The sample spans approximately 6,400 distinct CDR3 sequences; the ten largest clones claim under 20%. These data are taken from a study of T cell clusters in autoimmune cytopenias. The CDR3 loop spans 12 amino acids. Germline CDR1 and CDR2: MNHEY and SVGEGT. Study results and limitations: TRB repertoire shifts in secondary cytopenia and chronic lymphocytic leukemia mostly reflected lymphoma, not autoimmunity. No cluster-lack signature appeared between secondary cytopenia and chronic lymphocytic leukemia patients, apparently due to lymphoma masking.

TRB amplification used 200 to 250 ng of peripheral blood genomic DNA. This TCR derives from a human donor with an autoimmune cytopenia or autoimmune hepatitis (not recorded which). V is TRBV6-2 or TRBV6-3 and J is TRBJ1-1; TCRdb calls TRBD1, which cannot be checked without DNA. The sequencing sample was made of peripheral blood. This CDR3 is CASRKQGTEAFF.